The T cell receptor beta chain under discussion was sequenced for a study of control samples from healthy donors and cancer patients. Remarks on this clone: An end of the junction does not agree with germline; a read error may underlie this.

The CDR3 totals 15 residues. Germline-derived CDR1 and CDR2 are LNHDA and SQIVND (reference sequence). The repertoire was sequenced with immunoSEQ multiplex PCR; TCRdb's copy has only in-frame clones and lacks some. Among about 86,000 clones listed, 85% to 90% were seen once. The TCR sequence derives from a woman aged 45-59 years with colorectal cancer. This chain uses TRBV19 with TRBJ2-3; no clear D. Material: PBMCs. This CDR3 is CASRIGRLSTDTQYF. The CDR3 coding sequence is TGTGCCAGTAGGATAGGACGGCTGAGCACAGATACGCAGTATTTT.